Following are 9 T cell receptor beta chains from one sample sequenced in a study of T-cell reconstitution after alpha-beta-depleted transplantation in children. Preparation of the TCRbeta library used unique molecular identifiers. TCRdb re-called the PCR reads through MiXCR, storing one row per CDR3 protein. The profile shows approximately 400,000 distinct CDR3 sequences, about a tenth of them singletons. The sequencing used PBMCs from the stem cell graft donor, collected from the stem cell graft. These receptors were taken from a human donor who donated a stem cell graft to a child with acute myeloid leukemia.

Many counts were recorded for this clonotype. The CDR3 sequence is CASSPNPTLAGGYNEQFF. The CDR3 DNA reads as TGTGCCAGCAGCCCTAACCCGACCCTAGCGGGAGGTTACAATGAGCAGTTCTTC. The chain couples TRBV7-3 to TRBJ2-1; 11 bases line up with TRBD2. The CDR3 is 18 amino acids. The J segment lost 4 bases and the V segment lost 5 bases, leaving 13 bases of the junction unmatched. The germline CDR1 and CDR2 sequences are SGHTA and FQGTGA.

This clonotype was found many times. The gene calls are TRBV5-1 and TRBJ1-1, with a possible D match to TRBD1 (5 bases). Trimming took off 3 bases at V and 0 bases at J, with 9 bases between the two ends. Germline V gene lookup returns CDR1 SGHRS and CDR2 YFSETQ. CDR3 length equals 14 residues. CDR3 residues: CASSSGGMNTEAFF. The CDR3 DNA sequence: TGCGCCAGCAGCTCGGGGGGAATGAACACTGAAGCTTTCTTT.

This clonotype came up a few times. The chain recombines TRBV29-1 with TRBJ1-2; D unresolved. V gave up 1 base and J gave up 2 bases, with 8 bases separating them. Germline loops: CDR1 SQVTM, CDR2 ANQGSEA. The CDR3 is 13 residues long. CDR3 DNA sequence: TGCAGCGTTGAAGCCGCAGGCAACTATGGCTACACCTTC. This sequence encodes CSVEAAGNYGYTF.

This clonotype showed up just a few times. The chain combines TRBV20-1 with TRBJ2-1, with D unclear. There are 12 residues in the CDR3. Germline CDR1 and CDR2: DFQATT and SNEGSKA (reference sequence). V lost 6 bases and J 9 bases, leaving 15 bases between the germline ends. The CDR3 DNA reads TGCAGTGCAGAGCTCCCCGGACGTGAGCAGTTCTTC. It yields the protein CSAELPGREQFF.

On this clonotype itself: At one end the junction does not follow the germline gene, possibly because of a read error. This rearrangement joins TRBV10-2 to TRBJ2-7; 9 positions agree with TRBD1. This CDR3 is 15 amino acids long. Germline-derived CDR1 and CDR2 are WSHSY and SAAADI. CDR3 DNA sequence: TGCGCCAGCAGTGAGTCGACAGGGGGGAGCTACAAGCAGTACTTC. Its protein is CASSESTGGSYKQYF.

The V call is TRBV27, the J call TRBJ1-1; D is possibly TRBD1 (5 bases). Deletions cut 9 bases from V and 6 bases from J, with 8 bases between. The CDR3 covers 10 residues. Per germline, CDR1 MNHEY and CDR2 SMNVEV (reference sequence). The CDR3 reads CARTVSEAFF. Written as DNA, the CDR3 is TGTGCCAGGACAGTCTCTGAAGCTTTCTTT.

About this clonotype itself: Compared with germline, one end of the junction differs, possibly owing to a read error. CDR3 DNA: TGCAGCGGGAGGGAGTCGATAGCGGGAGGGGTCTTC. Protein: CSGRESIAGGVF. V and J are TRBV29-1 and TRBJ2-1; 11 positions match TRBD2. The CDR3 runs 12 residues. Germline V lookup: CDR1 SQVTM, CDR2 ANQGSEA.

This chain joins TRBV14 and TRBJ2-2; D not resolved. The CDR3 contains 12 residues. Trimming took off 4 bases at V and 6 bases at J, with 6 bases between the two ends. From germline, CDR1 is SGHDN and CDR2 FVKESK. The CDR3 reads CASSPYAGELFF. The CDR3 DNA follows: TGTGCCAGCAGCCCCTACGCCGGGGAGCTGTTTTTT.

This sequence joins TRBV5-1 and TRBJ1-5; D ambiguous. The V end was cut by 1 base, the J end by 1 base, with 9 bases between. Germline V lookup: CDR1 SGHRS, CDR2 YFSETQ. The CDR3 runs to 15 residues. Here the CDR3 reads CASSLSVGSNQPQHF. The CDR3 bases are TGCGCCAGCAGCTTGTCTGTAGGGAGCAATCAGCCCCAGCATTTT.